The 23 T cell receptor beta chains below come from one sample, sequenced in a study of vaccination effects on CD4 cells after COVID-19. Having been cultured for under twelve days, the cells underwent CD4+ T cell isolation. The participants, recipients of two vaccine doses, got either BNT162b2 or mRNA-1273. Assay: immunoSEQ multiplex PCR; the TCRdb copy retains only in-frame clones and omits some. Among about 40,000 clones listed, about 67% were seen once. These receptors are not linked to any known antigen. Sample: CD4+ T cells from PBMCs cultured without peptide, taken after COVID-19 vaccination. All receptors come from a human donor who received a COVID-19 vaccine.

Only a few counts were recorded for this clone. The chain links TRBV5-4 to TRBJ2-1; the match to TRBD2 covers 11 bases. Trimming at V came to 2 bases and at J to 9 bases, leaving 7 bases not matched to a gene. The CDR3 has 15 residues. Germline V gene sequence: CDR1 SGHNT, CDR2 YYREEE (reference sequence). The CDR3 bases are TGTGCCAGCAGCTTAGACCTAACTAGCGGGAGTGAGCAGTTCTTC. Translating it yields CASSLDLTSGSEQFF.

This chain uses TRBV7-2 with TRBJ1-6; TRBD1 aligns across 8 bases. Germline V gene sequence: CDR1 SGHTA, CDR2 FQGNSA. With V trimmed by 4 bases and J by 13 bases, 6 bases remained unmatched. The CDR3 sequence is 13 residues long. CDR3 sequence: CASSSGGERPLHF. CDR3 coding DNA: TGTGCCAGCAGCTCAGGGGGCGAAAGGCCCCTCCACTTT.

This clone has only a few counts. The V and J genes are TRBV18 and TRBJ2-7; a weak D match, TRBD2 (5 bases). Germline V gene data show CDR1 as KGHSH and CDR2 as LQKENI. V lost 6 bases to trimming and J lost 6 bases, with 27 bases between them. CDR3 length: 17 residues. The CDR3, as DNA: TGTGCCAGCTCGCGCCGGACTTTCGAGAAGCGTGTCCCCGAGCAGTACTTC. It is translated as CASSRRTFEKRVPEQYF.

This chain connects TRBV19 to TRBJ2-1, with 7 bases that match TRBD2. This CDR3 is 16 amino acids long. CDR1 is LNHDA and CDR2 is SQIVND in the germline V gene (reference sequence). V lost 3 bases, J lost 4 bases, and 9 bases stayed unmatched. The CDR3 DNA sequence: TGTGCCAGTAGTATTCCCAGCGGGATTCTATACAATGAGCAGTTCTTC. Translation gives CASSIPSGILYNEQFF.

The chain carries TRBV27 and TRBJ2-7; D perhaps matches TRBD2 (6 bases). The CDR3 covers 14 residues. CDR1 MNHEY and CDR2 SMNVEV come from the germline V gene (reference sequence). Trimming took 6 bases from V and 0 from J, leaving 12 bases between them. The CDR3 region has the DNA TGTGCCAGCAGGGAGGGAACTAGCTCCTACGAGCAGTACTTC. Translation: CASREGTSSYEQYF.

The chain is built from TRBV29-1 and TRBJ2-5; TRBD1 or TRBD2 may be the D gene (5 bases each). The germline V gene encodes CDR1 SQVTM and CDR2 ANQGSEA. This CDR3 contains 14 residues. V was pared by 3 bases and J by 5 bases, with 16 bases between. The CDR3 sequence: CSVDGLGDGETQYF. The CDR3 coding sequence is TGCAGCGTTGACGGTCTGGGGGATGGTGAGACCCAGTACTTC.

For the CDR3, the DNA is TGTGCCACCCTCTTCCGGGAGGATTACGAGCAGTACTTC. Its protein is CATLFREDYEQYF. The chain joins TRBV10-3 to TRBJ2-7; 7 bases are a match to TRBD2. Germline V CDR1 and CDR2: ENHRY, SYGVKD. V was clipped by 10 bases and J by 4 bases; unmatched bases: 10. The CDR3 has 13 amino acids.

The gene calls are TRBV30 and TRBJ2-2; D possibly corresponds to TRBD2 (7 bases). CDR3 length: 16 amino acids. Trimming stripped 1 base from V and 0 bases from J, with 12 bases between. Germline CDR1 GTSNPN, CDR2 SVGIG (reference sequence). DNA of the CDR3: TGTGCCTGGAGTGAGGGGGGGGCCTCGAACACCGGGGAGCTGTTTTTT. It yields the protein CAWSEGGASNTGELFF.

CDR3 DNA: TGTGCCAGCAGCCAAGTCCGGGACAGTGAAAAACTGTTTTTT. Amino acids: CASSQVRDSEKLFF. This chain connects TRBV3-1 (or the pseudogene TRBV3-2) to TRBJ1-4; 7 nucleotides match TRBD1. Germline V gene sequence: CDR1 LGHDT, CDR2 YNNKEL (reference sequence). The CDR3 spans 14 residues. V was clipped by 1 base and J by 7 bases; unmatched bases: 3.

This clone has a handful of counts. J is TRBJ1-2 and V is TRBV5-4; TRBD1 aligns across 7 bases. The CDR3 runs to 14 residues. The J segment lost 4 bases and the V segment lost 4 bases, leaving 7 bases of the junction unmatched. Germline V gene lookup returns CDR1 SGHNT and CDR2 YYREEE (reference sequence). The CDR3 spells CASSLDRETYGYTF. The CDR3 nucleotides read TGTGCCAGCAGCCTCGACAGGGAAACCTATGGCTACACCTTC.

The table lists this clone with a count of one. The chain combines TRBV15 with TRBJ2-5; D is undetermined. From germline, CDR1 is LNHNV and CDR2 YYDKDF (reference sequence). V dropped 1 base and J dropped 1 base, with 16 bases sitting between them. This CDR3 has 17 residues. CDR3: CATSRGGSRAFQETQYF. The CDR3 nucleotides read TGTGCCACCAGCAGAGGAGGTTCTCGGGCTTTCCAAGAGACCCAGTACTTC. Looking up the rest from reference TRBV15 and TRBJ2-5 gives the full variable domain: DAMVIQNPRYQVTQFGKPVTLSCSQTLNHNVMYWYQQKSSQAPKLLFHYYDKDFNNEADTPDNFQSRRPNTSFCFLDIRSPGLGDTAMYLCATSRGGSRAFQETQYFGPGTRLLVL.

This chain joins TRBV20-1 and TRBJ2-5, with TRBD1 matching 9 bases. From germline, CDR1 is DFQATT and CDR2 SNEGSKA (reference sequence). Trimming took 3 bases from V and 5 from J; bases not matched to a gene: 10. The CDR3 consists of 15 residues. CDR3 nucleotides: TGCAGTGCTAGTCGCGCGGGACAGGGATGGGAGACCCAGTACTTC. It yields the protein CSASRAGQGWETQYF.

This chain links TRBV7-7 with TRBJ2-5, with D possibly being TRBD1 (6 bases). Trimming left V 5 bases short and J 5 bases short, with 12 bases between. There are 13 residues in the CDR3. Looked up from germline, CDR1 is SSHAT and CDR2 is FNYEAQ (reference sequence). CDR3 amino acids: CASSRGTFETQYF. The DNA for the CDR3 is TGTGCCAGCAGCCGAGGGACATTTGAGACCCAGTACTTC.

CDR3: CASSYITDSMNTEAFF. The CDR3 nucleotides read TGCGCCAGCAGTTACATCACAGACAGCATGAACACTGAAGCTTTCTTT. The chain has TRBV5-1 and TRBJ1-1; D might be TRBD1 (5 bases). Germline lookup yields CDR1 SGHRS and CDR2 YFSETQ. There are 16 residues in the CDR3. V dropped 5 bases and J dropped 0 bases, with 17 bases sitting between them.

This chain joins TRBV28 and TRBJ1-3; 9 bases match TRBD1. This CDR3 comprises 18 residues. Unmatched junction bases numbered 11, after V lost 5 bases and J lost 0 bases. Germline CDR1 reads MDHEN; CDR2 reads SYDVKM. The CDR3 sequence: CASSTPIGTGSSGNTIYF. CDR3 in DNA: TGTGCCAGCAGTACCCCGATCGGGACAGGGAGCTCTGGAAACACCATATATTTT.

V and J are TRBV3-1 (or the pseudogene TRBV3-2) and TRBJ1-5, with D perhaps TRBD1 (6 bases). The CDR3 covers 16 residues. Germline V gene sequence: CDR1 LGHDT, CDR2 YNNKEL (reference sequence). V lost 0 bases and J 2 bases, leaving 11 bases between the germline ends. This chain's CDR3 is CASSQDGGRGNQPQHF. The CDR3 DNA sequence: TGTGCCAGCAGCCAAGATGGGGGCAGAGGCAATCAGCCCCAGCATTTT.

In this sample, this clone turned up a few times. The rearrangement links TRBV14 to TRBJ1-5, with D possibly being TRBD1 (5 bases). The germline V and J ends were trimmed by 0 bases and 4 bases, with 16 bases remaining between them. CDR1 is SGHDN, CDR2 FVKESK, per germline. The CDR3 runs 17 residues. DNA for the CDR3: TGTGCCAGCAGCCAAGATGGGTGTGGGACCTCAAATCAGCCCCAGCATTTT. This sequence encodes CASSQDGCGTSNQPQHF.

The chain uses TRBV2 and TRBJ1-4; D gene ambiguous. The length of the CDR3 is 16 residues. V was shortened by 4 bases and J by 2 bases, with 14 bases between the two germline ends. Germline V gives CDR1 SNHLY, CDR2 FYNNEI. The CDR3 reads CASSVLKGRTNEKLFF. Here the CDR3 DNA reads TGTGCCAGCAGTGTCCTAAAGGGAAGGACTAATGAAAAACTGTTTTTT.

This clone has a handful of counts. This chain joins TRBV7-9 and TRBJ2-7; 8 bases match TRBD1. The CDR3 consists of 12 residues. Germline lookup yields CDR1 SEHNR and CDR2 FQNEAQ (reference sequence). V trimming: 5 bases; J trimming: 7 bases; junction bases outside the gene matches: 4. CDR3 sequence reads: CASSTTGGEQYF. Written as DNA, the CDR3 is TGTGCCAGCAGCACCACAGGGGGAGAGCAGTACTTC.

In its sample, this clone was seen a few times. The rearrangement joins TRBV15 to TRBJ1-5; D uncertain. Germline V lookup: CDR1 LNHNV, CDR2 YYDKDF (reference sequence). V lost 0 bases to trimming and J lost 5 bases, with 14 bases between them. This CDR3 spans 16 amino acids. The CDR3 protein is CATSRDLGRRYQPQHF. The CDR3 DNA follows: TGTGCCACCAGCAGAGATTTGGGTCGGCGGTATCAGCCCCAGCATTTT. The variable domain in full, completed from reference TRBV15 and TRBJ1-5, reads DAMVIQNPRYQVTQFGKPVTLSCSQTLNHNVMYWYQQKSSQAPKLLFHYYDKDFNNEADTPDNFQSRRPNTSFCFLDIRSPGLGDTAMYLCATSRDLGRRYQPQHFGDGTRLSIL.

This sequence joins TRBV6-5 and TRBJ1-2; D is possibly TRBD1 (5 bases). This CDR3 spans 14 amino acids. Germline CDR1 MNHEY, CDR2 SVGAGI. The V end lost 6 bases, the J end lost 0 bases, and 11 bases lay between the germline ends. The CDR3 coding sequence is TGTGCCAGCAGGAAGGACATAACTAACTATGGCTACACCTTC. It specifies CASRKDITNYGYTF.

This clone was counted once. The V gene is TRBV7-9, the J gene TRBJ2-7; the D gene is possibly TRBD2 (6 bases). CDR3 length: 15 amino acids. Germline V gives CDR1 SEHNR, CDR2 FQNEAQ (reference sequence). V lost 1 base and J lost 2, with 12 bases in between. CDR3 in amino acids: CASSLEREKPYEQYF. CDR3 nucleotides: TGTGCCAGCAGCTTAGAACGGGAGAAACCCTACGAGCAGTACTTC.

The chain recombines TRBV9 with TRBJ2-5; 11 nucleotides align to TRBD2. Germline V lookup: CDR1 SGDLS, CDR2 YYNGEE. With V trimmed by 1 base and J by 4 bases, 0 bases remained unmatched. The CDR3 runs 14 residues. The CDR3 DNA reads as TGTGCCAGCAGCGTAACTAGCGGGGGAGAGACCCAGTACTTC. Residues: CASSVTSGGETQYF.